This is a list of T cell receptor beta chains from one sample in a study of shared clonotypes between healthy human individuals. Some clones are missing from TCRdb's copy, which holds only in-frame ones; the method was immunoSEQ multiplex PCR. Of around 2.3 million clones listed, about 94% were seen once; the top ten hold around 0.13%. Sequences were obtained from naive CD4+ T cells sorted from blood. These receptors were obtained from a man between 18 and 35 years old in good health. Both conserved end residues are part of each CDR3. Fields, in order: D gene, clone size, J gene, V gene, CDR3 DNA, CDR3 protein. A D gene is named only where the DNA matches it firmly. Not all rows give a size; the values are once, few, many and, for expanded clones, a class.

NA,once,TRBJ2-7,TRBV11-2,TGTGCCAGCAGCTTAGCTTGGGACGGCTCCTACGAGCAGTACTTC,CASSLAWDGSYEQYF
TRBD2,NA,TRBJ2-3,TRBV19,TGTGCCAGTAGTCTCCGACTAGCGGACAGCACAGATACGCAGTATTTT,CASSLRLADSTDTQYF
NA,NA,TRBJ1-1,TRBV18,TGTGCCAGCTCACCACGGGAGCCTAGGACTGAAGCTTTCTTT,CASSPREPRTEAFF
NA,NA,TRBJ2-4,TRBV7-2,TGTGCCAGCAGCCAGATTGAGATTCAGTACTTC,CASSQIEIQYF
NA,NA,TRBJ1-2,TRBV28,TGTGCCAGCAGTTTTAGTCAGGGGCTGGATGGCTACACCTTC,CASSFSQGLDGYTF
NA,NA,TRBJ1-1,TRBV6-5,TGTGCCAGCAGTTTCACCCCGACAGCCACCTACACTGAAGCTTTCTTT,CASSFTPTATYTEAFF
NA,NA,TRBJ1-2,TRBV4-3,TGCGCCAGCAGCCAAAGGGACTGGACGAACTATGGCTACACCTTC,CASSQRDWTNYGYTF
TRBD1,NA,TRBJ1-1,TRBV5-1,TGCGCCAGCAGCCCACAGGGGGCGGGAAACACTGAAGCTTTCTTT,CASSPQGAGNTEAFF
NA,NA,TRBJ1-6,TRBV10-1,TGCGCCAGCAGTGTATCCGATTCACCCCTCCACTTT,CASSVSDSPLHF
TRBD1,NA,TRBJ2-7,TRBV10-3,TGTGCCACCAACGGGGACAGGGGCTCCTACGAGCAGTACTTC,CATNGDRGSYEQYF
NA,NA,TRBJ1-1,TRBV7-9,TGTGCCAGCAGCTTAGGCCTCGCGAACACTGAAGCTTTCTTT,CASSLGLANTEAFF
NA,NA,TRBJ2-2,TRBV7-8,TGTGCCAGCAGCCTACCTACAGGGGACCCGAGGGCGGGAGTGAACACCGGGGAGCTGTTTTTT,CASSLPTGDPRAGVNTGELFF
TRBD2,NA,TRBJ2-1,TRBV4-3,TGCGCCAGCAGCCAAGATCTAGCGGGAGTCCTCTCCTACAATGAGCAGTTCTTC,CASSQDLAGVLSYNEQFF
NA,NA,TRBJ2-2,TRBV6-5,TGTGCCAGCAGTTACTTTGCACAGAACACCGGGGAGCTGTTTTTT,CASSYFAQNTGELFF
NA,NA,TRBJ2-3,TRBV5-1,TGCGCCAGCAGCTTCGTGGGGGAGAATACAGATACGCAGTATTTT,CASSFVGENTDTQYF
NA,NA,TRBJ2-7,TRBV10-3,TGTGCCATCAGTGGTCAAGGGACCGAGCAGTACTTC,CAISGQGTEQYF
TRBD1,NA,TRBJ1-2,TRBV2,TGTGCCAGCAGTCCGGAAGGGGGCGGCTTCGGCTACACCTTC,CASSPEGGGFGYTF
NA,NA,TRBJ2-2,TRBV5-5,TGTGCCAGCAGCTTAAGACAGGGAGGCACCGGGGAGCTGTTTTTT,CASSLRQGGTGELFF
TRBD2,NA,TRBJ2-3,TRBV4-3,TGCGCCAGCAGCCAAGGAGGGCTAGCGGGAGGCACAGATACGCAGTATTTT,CASSQGGLAGGTDTQYF
NA,NA,TRBJ1-5,TRBV6-1,TGTGCCAGCAGCTGGACGGATAGCAATCAGCCCCAGCATTTT,CASSWTDSNQPQHF
NA,NA,TRBJ1-2,TRBV7-9,TGTGCCAGCAGCCCGGGGCGGCAGAACTATGGCTACACCTTC,CASSPGRQNYGYTF
NA,NA,TRBJ1-4,TRBV10-3,TGTGCCATCAGTGAGGTGGCGGACATACTGTTTTTT,CAISEVADILFF
NA,once,TRBJ2-1,TRBV11-2,TGTGCCAGCAGCTTATACCGGGACAACTACAATGAGCAGTTCTTC,CASSLYRDNYNEQFF
NA,once,TRBJ1-3,TRBV4-1,TGCGCCAGCAGCCCGCTACGGGCAGGACCCTCTGGAAACACCATATATTTT,CASSPLRAGPSGNTIYF
TRBD1,NA,TRBJ2-7,TRBV10-3,TGTGCCATCAGTGATTGGACAGGGGACTACGAGCAGTACTTC,CAISDWTGDYEQYF
NA,NA,TRBJ1-2,TRBV6-1,TGTGCCAGCAGTGACTTCCTCTATGGCTACACCTTC,CASSDFLYGYTF
TRBD2,NA,TRBJ2-1,TRBV2,TGTGCCAGCAGTGATGGACTAGCGAATGAGCAGTTCTTC,CASSDGLANEQFF
TRBD2,NA,TRBJ2-7,TRBV7-2,TGTGCCAGCAGCCCCGTTCGGGCGGGAGTTCGCGAGCAGTACTTC,CASSPVRAGVREQYF
NA,NA,TRBJ2-5,TRBV5-1,TGCGCCAGCAGCTTATGGGGAAACCAAGAGACCCAGTACTTC,CASSLWGNQETQYF
NA,NA,TRBJ1-6,TRBV30,TGTGCCTGGACCCGATCAGTCTATAATTCACCCCTCCACTTT,CAWTRSVYNSPLHF
TRBD2,once,TRBJ2-7,TRBV10-2,TGCGCCAGCAGGTGGGGGCCGGGGGGGTACGAGCAGTACTTC,CASRWGPGGYEQYF
NA,once,TRBJ1-1,TRBV18,TGTGCCAGCTCACCCTCCGGACAGAACACTGAAGCTTTCTTT,CASSPSGQNTEAFF
TRBD1,NA,TRBJ2-7,TRBV18,TGTGCCAGCTCACCGTCGGACAGGAGGTACGAGCAGTACTTC,CASSPSDRRYEQYF
NA,NA,TRBJ2-2,TRBV7-2,TGTGCCAGCAGCTTAGGGAGGGGGACCGGGGAGCTGTTTTTT,CASSLGRGTGELFF
TRBD1,NA,TRBJ2-7,TRBV7-2,TGTGCCAGCAGTTCCGGGACAGGGAGTTCCTACGAGCAGTACTTC,CASSSGTGSSYEQYF
NA,NA,TRBJ2-5,TRBV7-8,TGTGCCAGCAGCCGAGGGGTGCAGACGGAGACCCAGTACTTC,CASSRGVQTETQYF
NA,few,TRBJ1-3,TRBV2,TGTGCCAGCCAGGACAACGGAAACACCATATATTTT,CASQDNGNTIYF
TRBD2,NA,TRBJ2-5,TRBV27,TGTGCCAGCGGAATAACGGGAGGGTACGAGACCCAGTACTTC,CASGITGGYETQYF
NA,NA,TRBJ2-3,TRBV27,TGTGCCAGCAGTTTGGTGGGATTAGAGCCCACAGATACGCAGTATTTT,CASSLVGLEPTDTQYF
NA,NA,TRBJ2-3,TRBV7-9,TGTGCCACCATCTCGGTTCTCACAGATACGCAGTATTTT,CATISVLTDTQYF
TRBD1,NA,TRBJ2-7,TRBV6-1,TGTGCCAGCAGTTCCCAGGACAGGGGGCCCAGCGAGCAGTACTTC,CASSSQDRGPSEQYF
NA,NA,TRBJ2-7,TRBV7-7,TGTGCTAGCAGCTTAGGACCGGGGGTCTACGAGCAGTACTTC,CASSLGPGVYEQYF
NA,NA,TRBJ2-7,TRBV4-1,TGCGCCAGCAGCCAAGATCAGGTGGCTCCCTACGAGCAGTACTTC,CASSQDQVAPYEQYF
TRBD2,NA,TRBJ2-7,TRBV7-8,TGTGCCAGCAGCTTTCCTAGCGGGGGCTCCTACGAGCAGTACTTC,CASSFPSGGSYEQYF